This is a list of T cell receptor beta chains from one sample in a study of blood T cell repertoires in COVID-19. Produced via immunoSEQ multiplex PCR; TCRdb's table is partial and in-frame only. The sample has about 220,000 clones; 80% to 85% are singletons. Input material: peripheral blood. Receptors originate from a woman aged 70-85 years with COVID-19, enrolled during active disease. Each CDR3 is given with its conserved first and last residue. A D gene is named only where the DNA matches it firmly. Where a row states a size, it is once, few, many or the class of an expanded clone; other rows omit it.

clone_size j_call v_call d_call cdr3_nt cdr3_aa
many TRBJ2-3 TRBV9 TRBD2 TGTGCCAGCAGCCCAGGGACTAGCGGGGGGACTAGCACAGATACGCAGTATTTT CASSPGTSGGTSTDTQYF
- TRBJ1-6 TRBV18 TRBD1 TGTGCCAGCTCACCCGGCCAGGGGGCAAATTCACCCCTCCACTTT CASSPGQGANSPLHF
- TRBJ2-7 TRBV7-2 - TGTGCCAGCAGCTTAGGCGCGGGATCTGGGGGCGAGCAGTACTTC CASSLGAGSGGEQYF
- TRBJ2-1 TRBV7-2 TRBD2 TGTGCCAGCAGCCGCTCGGGACTAGCCAACAATGAGCAGTTCTTC CASSRSGLANNEQFF
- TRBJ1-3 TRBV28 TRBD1 TGTGCCAGCACCTACCCCGGGACAGGCAGCGGAAACACCATATATTTT CASTYPGTGSGNTIYF
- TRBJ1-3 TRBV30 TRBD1 TGTGCCTGGACTTATGACAGGGGCTCTGGAAACACCATATATTTT CAWTYDRGSGNTIYF
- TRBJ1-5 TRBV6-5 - TGTGCCAGCAGTTACGCCAGGGAACGACCCCAGCATTTT CASSYARERPQHF
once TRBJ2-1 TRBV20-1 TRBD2 TGCAGTGCTAGTAAAGGCTTAGCGGGAGCAACAAATGAGCAGTTCTTC CSASKGLAGATNEQFF
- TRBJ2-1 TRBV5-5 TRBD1 TGTGCCAGCAGCTTCGGGACAGGGGCGTACAATGAGCAGTTCTTC CASSFGTGAYNEQFF
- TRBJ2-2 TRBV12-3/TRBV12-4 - TGTGCCAGCAGTTGGACTATGGGCGGGGAGCTGTTTTTT CASSWTMGGELFF
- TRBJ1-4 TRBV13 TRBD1 TGTGCCAGCAGCTCCTACGACAGGGAAATCCAAAAACTGTTTTTT CASSSYDREIQKLFF
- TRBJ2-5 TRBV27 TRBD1 TGTGCCAGCAGTCGAACGACAGGGGGGGAAGAGACCCAGTACTTC CASSRTTGGEETQYF
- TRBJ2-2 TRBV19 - TGTGCCAGTAGTATAGGGACAGTAAACACCGGGGAGCTGTTTTTT CASSIGTVNTGELFF
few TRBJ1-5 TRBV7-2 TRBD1 TGTGCCAGCAGCCTCCAGGGGGCAGGTCAGCCCCAGCATTTT CASSLQGAGQPQHF
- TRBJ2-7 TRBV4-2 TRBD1 TGTGCCAGCAGCCAAGCGAAGGGGGCTGGGTCCTACGAGCAGTACTTC CASSQAKGAGSYEQYF
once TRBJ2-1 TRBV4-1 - TGCGCCAGCAGCCAAGGGGGGGCAGGGGGTTTCTACAATGAGCAGTTCTTC CASSQGGAGGFYNEQFF
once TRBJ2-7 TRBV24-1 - TGTGCCACCAGTGGTACTGACTCATCCGAGCAGTACTTC CATSGTDSSEQYF
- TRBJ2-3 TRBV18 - TGTGCCAGCTCACCATTTACGGGAGCGGCAGATACGCAGTATTTT CASSPFTGAADTQYF
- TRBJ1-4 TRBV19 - TGTGCCAGTAGACAGCGCGCTAGCAAAGTTAATGAAAAACTGTTTTTT CASRQRASKVNEKLFF
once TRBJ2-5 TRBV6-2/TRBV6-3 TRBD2 TGTGCCAGCAGTCCCCGTAGCGGGAGCGGAGAGACCCAGTACTTC CASSPRSGSGETQYF
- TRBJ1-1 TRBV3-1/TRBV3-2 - TGTGCCAGCAGCGCCCAAGGGGTTGGAAACACTGAAGCTTTCTTT CASSAQGVGNTEAFF
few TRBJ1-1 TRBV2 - TGTGCCAGCAGGGACGGGGGACGGAGGAACACTGAAGCTTTCTTT CASRDGGRRNTEAFF
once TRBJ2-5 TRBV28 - TGTGCCAGCACGGGGAACAGGGCTTTACAGACCCAGTACTTC CASTGNRALQTQYF
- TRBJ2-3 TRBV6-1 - TGTGCCAGCAGTGACACAACAGATACGCAGTATTTT CASSDTTDTQYF
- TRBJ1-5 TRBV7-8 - TGTGCCAGCAGCTTACGGGGTTTCGATCAGCCCCAGCATTTT CASSLRGFDQPQHF
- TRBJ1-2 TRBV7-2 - TGTGCCAGCAGCTTATTACAGGGTCGGGGCTACACCTTC CASSLLQGRGYTF
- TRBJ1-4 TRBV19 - TGTGCCAGTACAACGTGGGGAGCTCAAAATGAAAAACTGTTTTTT CASTTWGAQNEKLFF
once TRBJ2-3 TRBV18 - TGTGCCAGCTCACCAACTCTCGCGAATACGCAGTATTTT CASSPTLANTQYF
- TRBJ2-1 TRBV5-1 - TGCGCCAGCAGCCCCGCGGGTGGGAACTCCTACAATGAGCAGTTCTTC CASSPAGGNSYNEQFF
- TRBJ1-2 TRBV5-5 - TGTGCCAGCAGCCTCCAAGGGCGGGGGCAATTTTATGGCTACACCTTC CASSLQGRGQFYGYTF
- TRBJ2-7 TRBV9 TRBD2 TGTGCCAGCAGTAGGACTAGCGACTACGAGCAGTACTTC CASSRTSDYEQYF
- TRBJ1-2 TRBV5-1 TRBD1 TGCGCCAGCAGCTTGGCCCAGGGGGCTCCTATTTATGGCTACACCTTC CASSLAQGAPIYGYTF
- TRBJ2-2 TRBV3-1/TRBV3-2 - TGTGCCAGCAGAATAAATGCTAGGAACACCGGGGAGCTGTTTTTT CASRINARNTGELFF
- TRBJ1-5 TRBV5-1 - TGCGCCAGCAGCTTGGGACTTGATCAGCCCCAGCATTTT CASSLGLDQPQHF
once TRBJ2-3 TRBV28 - TGTGCCAGCAGTTTCCCCATAGGTTCCGGGGACACTCGAGGGAGCACAGATACGCAGTATTTT CASSFPIGSGDTRGSTDTQYF
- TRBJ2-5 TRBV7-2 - TGTGCCAGCAGCTTCGGGGGTCCAGAGACCCAGTACTTC CASSFGGPETQYF
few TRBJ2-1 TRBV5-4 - TGTGCCAGCAGCTTGGTGCTCAGAACCCTGAACAATGAGCAGTTCTTC CASSLVLRTLNNEQFF
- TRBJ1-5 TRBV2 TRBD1 TGTGCCAGCAAGGGACAGCTCAATCAGCCCCAGCATTTT CASKGQLNQPQHF
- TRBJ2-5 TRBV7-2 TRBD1 TGTGCCAGCAGCATCTACAGGGGGCGCGCGGAGACCCAGTACTTC CASSIYRGRAETQYF
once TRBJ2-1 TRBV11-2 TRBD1 TGTGCCAGCAGCTTAGGGGGACAGGGAATAGGTGAGCAGTTCTTC CASSLGGQGIGEQFF
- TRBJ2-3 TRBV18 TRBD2 TGTGCCAGCTCACGGGTACCCACTAGCGGTTCTAGCACAGATACGCAGTATTTT CASSRVPTSGSSTDTQYF
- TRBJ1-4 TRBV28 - TGTGCCAGCAGCTCGAATCCCAGGGGCCTAAGACTGTTTTTT CASSSNPRGLRLFF
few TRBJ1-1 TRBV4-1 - TGCGCCAGCAGCCAAGGCCGGGACACCCACACTGAAGCTTTCTTT CASSQGRDTHTEAFF
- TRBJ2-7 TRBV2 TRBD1 TGTGCCAGCGGGCAAGACAGGGGTACCTTCTACGAGCAGTACTTC CASGQDRGTFYEQYF
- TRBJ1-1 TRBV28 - TGTGCCAGCAGTATAGGGACAATCTACTGGGCTTTCTTT CASSIGTIYWAFF
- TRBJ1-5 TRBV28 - TGTGCCAGCACGTACTTGGGGGCAGTTAGGGTCAATCAGCCCCAGCATTTT CASTYLGAVRVNQPQHF
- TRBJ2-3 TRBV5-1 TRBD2 TGCGCCAGCAGCTTGTCTAGCGGGAGAGGAGCAACTACAGATACGCAGTATTTT CASSLSSGRGATTDTQYF
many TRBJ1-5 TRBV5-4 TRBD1 TGTGCCAGCAGCTCTGGGACAGACAATCAGCCCCAGCATTTT CASSSGTDNQPQHF
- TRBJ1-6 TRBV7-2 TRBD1 TGTGCCAGCAGCTTGGCAGGACAGGGGAATTCACCCCTCCACTTT CASSLAGQGNSPLHF
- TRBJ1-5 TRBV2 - TGTGCCAGCAGTGGGACAGAGAATCAGCCCCAGCATTTT CASSGTENQPQHF
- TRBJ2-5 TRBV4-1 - TGCGCCAGCAGCTTACGGGACACCCGAGCACAGACCCAGTACTTC CASSLRDTRAQTQYF